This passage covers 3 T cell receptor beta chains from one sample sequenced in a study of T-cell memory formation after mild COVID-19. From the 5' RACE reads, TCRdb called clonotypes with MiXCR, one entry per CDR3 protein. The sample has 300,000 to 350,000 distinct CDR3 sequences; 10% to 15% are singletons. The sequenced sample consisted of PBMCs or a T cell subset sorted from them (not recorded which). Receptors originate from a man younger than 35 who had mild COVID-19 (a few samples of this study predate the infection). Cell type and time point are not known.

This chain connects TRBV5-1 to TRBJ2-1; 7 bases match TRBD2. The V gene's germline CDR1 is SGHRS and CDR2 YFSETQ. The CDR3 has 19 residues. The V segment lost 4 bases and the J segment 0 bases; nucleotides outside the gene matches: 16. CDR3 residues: CASSLPARRGKSSYNEQFF. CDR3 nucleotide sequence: TGCGCCAGCAGCCTGCCTGCTAGGCGGGGGAAAAGCTCCTACAATGAGCAGTTCTTC. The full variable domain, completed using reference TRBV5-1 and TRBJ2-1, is KAGVTQTPRYLIKTRGQQVTLSCSPISGHRSVSWYQQTPGQGLQFLFEYFSETQRNKGNFPGRFSGRQFSNSRSEMNVSTLELGDSALYLCASSLPARRGKSSYNEQFFGPGTRLTVL.

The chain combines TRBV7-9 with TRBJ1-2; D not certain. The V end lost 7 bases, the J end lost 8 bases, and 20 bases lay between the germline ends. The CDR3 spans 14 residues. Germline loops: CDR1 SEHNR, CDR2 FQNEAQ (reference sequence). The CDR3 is CASTYVPGPRGYTF. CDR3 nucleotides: TGTGCCAGCACCTACGTCCCCGGCCCCCGGGGCTACACCTTC.

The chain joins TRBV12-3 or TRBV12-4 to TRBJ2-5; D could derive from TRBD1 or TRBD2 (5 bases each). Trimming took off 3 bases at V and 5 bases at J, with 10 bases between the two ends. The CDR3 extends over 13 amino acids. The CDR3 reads CASSFAEGETQYF. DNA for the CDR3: TGTGCCAGCAGTTTCGCTGAGGGGGAGACCCAGTACTTC.